This is a list of T cell receptor beta chains from one sample in a study of blood T cells in healthy people across ages. In TCRdb, the 5' RACE reads were re-called with MiXCR into one record per CDR3 protein. The sample contains 1.5 million to 2 million distinct CDR3 sequences, 49% of which appear only once. The source material was blood. Receptors originate from a woman aged 40 to 50 in good health. CDR3s include the opening cysteine and the closing phenylalanine or tryptophan. A D gene is named only where the DNA matches it firmly. Not every row has a clone size; where given, it reads once, few, many or a size class.

>TRBJ2-7|few|15|-|TRBV4-3
TGCGCCAGCAGCCAAGGCCAAACAGGGCGGATCGAGCAGTACTTC
CASSQGQTGRIEQYF
>TRBJ2-3|few|14|-|TRBV6-1
TGTGCCAGCATCGGCATCAGTAGCACAGATACGCAGTATTTT
CASIGISSTDTQYF
>TRBJ2-7|few|14|-|TRBV11-1
TGTGCCAGCAGCTTTCGGGGCGCTTCCTACGAGCAGTACTTC
CASSFRGASYEQYF
>TRBJ2-3|-|17|TRBD2|TRBV3-1
TGTGCCAGCAGCCTTAGCGGGGGCGACTGGAGCACAGATACGCAGTATTTT
CASSLSGGDWSTDTQYF
>TRBJ1-4|-|14|-|TRBV12-3/TRBV12-4
TGTGCCAGCAGTCTAATCAGGGATAATGAAAAACTGTTTTTT
CASSLIRDNEKLFF
>TRBJ2-1|few|12|-|TRBV5-1
TGCGCCAGCAAGGCGGGGGCCGTCGAGCAGTTCTTC
CASKAGAVEQFF
>TRBJ1-2|-|14|-|TRBV6-6
TGTGCCAGCAGTTACTCGAATCCGCTCGATGGCTACACCTTC
CASSYSNPLDGYTF
>TRBJ2-1|-|14|-|TRBV20-1
TGCAGTGCTAGAAGTGCGCCCGGAGTTAATGAGCAGTTCTTC
CSARSAPGVNEQFF
>TRBJ2-5|-|13|-|TRBV29-1
TGCAGCGTTGAGGCAGGGCGGATGGAGACCCAGTACTTC
CSVEAGRMETQYF
>TRBJ1-1|once|13|-|TRBV7-9
TGTGCCAGCAGTAAATACAGGGAGGCTGAAGCTTTCTTT
CASSKYREAEAFF
>TRBJ2-1|few|15|TRBD1|TRBV15
TGTGCCACCAGCCCACCCGTGGACAGGCACAATGAGCAGTTCTTC
CATSPPVDRHNEQFF
>TRBJ2-7|-|14|-|TRBV20-1
TGCAGTGCGATACCCCTGACTTATTCCTACGAGCAGTACTTC
CSAIPLTYSYEQYF
>TRBJ2-7|few|15|-|TRBV20-1
TGCAGTGCTAGAGATGGAGGTTTAGGCTCCTACGAGCAGTACTTC
CSARDGGLGSYEQYF
>TRBJ2-1|many|13|-|TRBV20-1
TGCAGTGCTGTTTCCAATATACACAATGAGCAGTTCTTC
CSAVSNIHNEQFF
>TRBJ2-1|-|15|TRBD2|TRBV27
TGTGCCAGTAACGGGCTCGCGGGGGTCATCAATGAGCAGTTCTTC
CASNGLAGVINEQFF
>TRBJ1-2|-|14|-|TRBV9
TGTGCCAGCAGCGTAGAGGTGTCAATGGATGGCTACACCTTC
CASSVEVSMDGYTF
>TRBJ2-3|once|16|-|TRBV2
TGTGCCGGATATATCAGGGAGGGGGAGTACACAGATACGCAGTATTTT
CAGYIREGEYTDTQYF
>TRBJ2-1|-|16|-|TRBV28
TGTGCCAGCAGTTACGAGGGCGGGGAGCCCTACAATGAGCAGTTCTTC
CASSYEGGEPYNEQFF
>TRBJ2-1|-|17|TRBD2|TRBV20-1
TGCAGTGCTTTTGGTAGACTAGCGGTTTCCGTCTACAATGAGCAGTTCTTC
CSAFGRLAVSVYNEQFF
>TRBJ1-2|few|14|-|TRBV7-2
TGTGCCAGCAGCTTTCGGGACGGTCCCTATGGCTACACCTTC
CASSFRDGPYGYTF
>TRBJ2-3|-|13|-|TRBV20-1
TGCAGTGTTAGTGCCTATTCGCTGAATACGCAGTATTTT
CSVSAYSLNTQYF
>TRBJ2-1|few|14|TRBD2|TRBV28
TGTGCCAGCAGTTTATATAGCGGGGAGAGTGAGCAGTTCTTC
CASSLYSGESEQFF
>TRBJ2-6|-|18|-|TRBV4-2
TGTGCCAGCAGCCAGAGGACGGCCCAAGTTTCTGAGGCCAACGTCCTGACTTTC
CASSQRTAQVSEANVLTF
>TRBJ2-1|-|21|-|TRBV4-2
TGTGCCAGCAGCCAAGATGCGGGGGGACAGGGACAGCTAGACGCCTACAATGAGCAGTTCTTC
CASSQDAGGQGQLDAYNEQFF
>TRBJ2-3|-|14|-|TRBV5-1
TGCGCCAGCAGCTTGGAAGCTCTCACAGATACGCAGTATTTT
CASSLEALTDTQYF
>TRBJ1-2|few|14|-|TRBV25-1
TGTGCCAGCCACGGCAGCCTGTCTAACTATGGCTACACCTTC
CASHGSLSNYGYTF
>TRBJ2-5|many|14|-|TRBV7-2
TGTGCCAGCAGCTTAGCTGGAGGGTCAGAGACCCAGTACTTC
CASSLAGGSETQYF
>TRBJ1-1|-|13|-|TRBV20-1
TGCAGTGTGGGGGGGTCCATGAACACTGAAGCTTTCTTT
CSVGGSMNTEAFF
>TRBJ2-7|-|15|TRBD2|TRBV20-1
TGCAGTGCTACCCGCGGGACTAGCGGGGGTTACGAGCAGTACTTC
CSATRGTSGGYEQYF
>TRBJ2-5|few|12|-|TRBV5-1
TGCGCCAGCAGCTTCGGTTTACAGACCCAGTACTTC
CASSFGLQTQYF
>TRBJ2-5|few|16|-|TRBV28
TGTGCCAGCAGTTTATTATCAACGGTTGGGTCAGAGACCCAGTACTTC
CASSLLSTVGSETQYF
>TRBJ2-2|once|14|-|TRBV28
TGTGCCAGCAGCCGAGGGGGCGGGGCCGGGGAGCTGTTTTTT
CASSRGGGAGELFF
>TRBJ2-1|-|15|-|TRBV3-1
TGTGCCAGCAGCCAAGACCGGGAGGGGGCAGGGCGGTTGTTCTTC
CASSQDREGAGRLFF
>TRBJ2-5|-|14|-|TRBV7-2
TGTGCCAGCAGCGCTTATAATTTCCAAGAGACCCAGTACTTC
CASSAYNFQETQYF
>TRBJ2-7|-|17|TRBD2|TRBV4-3
TGCGCCAGCAGCCAAGAGCTAACATGGGGGGGTACCTACGAGCAGTACTTC
CASSQELTWGGTYEQYF
>TRBJ2-1|-|15|TRBD1|TRBV7-6
TGTGCCAGCAGCGGTGGGACAGACCAATACAATGAGCAGTTCTTC
CASSGGTDQYNEQFF
>TRBJ2-5|many|13|-|TRBV27
TGTGCCAGCAGTTTATTAGGGGAAGAGACCCAGTACTTC
CASSLLGEETQYF
>TRBJ2-7|-|15|TRBD1|TRBV28
TGTGCCAGCACCGAATCCGGGACAGACAAATTCGAGCAGTACTTC
CASTESGTDKFEQYF
>TRBJ2-1|-|16|-|TRBV27
TGTGCCAGCAGTCCCGGATCAGGGGCCTCCTACAATGAGCAGTTCTTC
CASSPGSGASYNEQFF
>TRBJ2-5|few|16|-|TRBV7-6
TGTGCCAGCAGCTTAGCCCCGGGACTGGGCGGGGAGACCCAGTACTTC
CASSLAPGLGGETQYF
>TRBJ2-3|-|15|-|TRBV5-1
TGCGCCAGCAGCTCGGAGGGACAGAGCACAGATGCGCAGTATTTT
CASSSEGQSTDAQYF
>TRBJ2-5|few|14|-|TRBV10-3
TGTGCCATCAGTGCCATTTCGGGGGAAGAGACCCAGTACTTC
CAISAISGEETQYF
>TRBJ2-3|once|14|-|TRBV4-2
TGTGTCAGCAGCCAAGATTCGATCACAGATACGCAGTATTTT
CVSSQDSITDTQYF
>TRBJ2-5|-|17|-|TRBV9
TGTGCCAGCAGCGTAGCTTCCAGGGGGGGAATCCGAGAGACCCAGTACTTC
CASSVASRGGIRETQYF
>TRBJ2-1|-|13|-|TRBV10-3
TGTGCCATCAGTGAGAATTTGGGCAATGAGCAGTTCTTC
CAISENLGNEQFF
>TRBJ2-1|-|16|-|TRBV7-2
TGTGCCAGCAGCTTGAGCCGGGGCCAGCCCTACAATGAGCAGTTCTTC
CASSLSRGQPYNEQFF
>TRBJ2-7|-|18|TRBD1|TRBV28
TGTGCCAGCAAACCGGGACAGGGTTTTGGTATCGGGTCCTACGAGCAGTACTTC
CASKPGQGFGIGSYEQYF
>TRBJ1-4|once|15|-|TRBV6-2/TRBV6-3
TGTGCCAGCAGGAACAATGCGGGCGCGAATGAAAAACTGTTTTTT
CASRNNAGANEKLFF
>TRBJ2-5|-|14|-|TRBV10-3
TGTGCCATCAAGGGAGACGGGGCGGAGGAGACCCAGTACTTC
CAIKGDGAEETQYF
>TRBJ2-5|few|14|TRBD1|TRBV5-1
TGCGCCAGCAGCTCGAACACAGGGGGAGAGACCCAGTACTTC
CASSSNTGGETQYF
>TRBJ1-2|few|15|-|TRBV4-2
TGTGCCAGCAGCCAGGCGATGAACCTCCTCTATGGCTACACCTTC
CASSQAMNLLYGYTF
>TRBJ2-7|few|14|-|TRBV29-1
TGCAGCGTTGGGAAGACAGGTCTCGGGCGCGAGCAGTACTTC
CSVGKTGLGREQYF
>TRBJ2-3|few|15|-|TRBV5-1
TGCGCCAGCAGCTTTCAGACTTCTAGCACAGATACGCAGTATTTT
CASSFQTSSTDTQYF
>TRBJ2-4|-|11|TRBD1|TRBV27
TGTGCCAGCAGAGGACAGGGCTTTCAGTACTTC
CASRGQGFQYF
>TRBJ2-5|-|16|-|TRBV6-5
TGTGCCAGCAGTTACTCGGGCCGGGGTACACAAGAGACCCAGTACTTC
CASSYSGRGTQETQYF
>TRBJ1-4|-|14|-|TRBV11-2
TGTGCCAGCAACGAAGACAGAAGATTAGAAAAACTGTTTTTT
CASNEDRRLEKLFF
>TRBJ1-2|-|18|TRBD1|TRBV27
TGTGCCAGCAGCCAAACCCGGGAGAGGGGGCGGTATTACTATGGCTACACCTTC
CASSQTRERGRYYYGYTF